One sample yielded the 32 T cell receptor beta chains listed below, sequenced in a study of cytomegalovirus exposure and HLA in healthy donors. Primers included in the PCR were 60 Vbeta and 13 Jbeta primers. This table comes from immunoSEQ multiplex PCR, and its TCRdb copy is limited to in-frame clones, with some not included. The sample lists over 50,000 clones; 75% to 85% were seen once. Input material: PBMCs. The receptors originated from a man in his fifties in good health and CMV-seropositive.

The rearrangement joins TRBV6-4 to TRBJ2-1, with a tentative D call TRBD1 (6 bases). In germline, CDR1 is MRHNA, CDR2 SNTAGT. Trimming removed 0 bases at V and 1 base at J, with 10 bases between. CDR3 length: 16 amino acids. CDR3 nucleotides: TGTGCCAGCAGTGACTCAGCCGGGACATCCTACAATGAGCAGTTCTTC. It yields the protein CASSDSAGTSYNEQFF.

This clone was detected once. This chain connects TRBV15 to TRBJ2-7, with 8 bases fitting TRBD2. There are 16 residues in the CDR3. The V gene end was trimmed by 1 base and the J gene end by 1 base; junction bases not matched to a gene: 6. The germline V gene has CDR1 LNHNV and CDR2 YYDKDF (reference sequence). The CDR3 DNA reads TGTGCCACCAGCAGAGTGGTGACTAGCGTTTCCTACGAGCAGTACTTC. Translated, it gives CATSRVVTSVSYEQYF. Together with reference TRBV15 and TRBJ2-7, the CDR3 gives the full variable domain: DAMVIQNPRYQVTQFGKPVTLSCSQTLNHNVMYWYQQKSSQAPKLLFHYYDKDFNNEADTPDNFQSRRPNTSFCFLDIRSPGLGDTAMYLCATSRVVTSVSYEQYFGPGTRLTVT.

The chain carries TRBV7-9 and TRBJ1-2, with TRBD1 matching over 10 bases. The V gene's germline CDR1 is SEHNR and CDR2 FQNEAQ (reference sequence). The CDR3 spans 15 residues. V trimming: 1 base; J trimming: 6 bases; junction bases outside the gene matches: 5. CDR3 amino acids: CASSLGSGTGDGYTF. The CDR3, as DNA: TGTGCCAGCAGCTTAGGCTCCGGGACAGGGGATGGCTACACCTTC.

The chain recombines TRBV30 with TRBJ1-6; 7 nucleotides match TRBD1. Germline V gene sequence: CDR1 GTSNPN, CDR2 SVGIG (reference sequence). V shed 3 bases, J shed 4 bases, and the junction held 3 bases outside the gene matches. The CDR3 covers 14 residues. CDR3 sequence (DNA): TGTGCCTGGAGGGGGACAGCATATAATTCACCCCTCCACTTT. Translation gives CAWRGTAYNSPLHF.

This CDR3 is CASSFLPGSGGELFF. The CDR3 nucleotides are TGTGCCAGCAGTTTTCTCCCTGGTTCGGGCGGGGAGCTGTTTTTT. The rearrangement uses TRBV5-5 and TRBJ2-2; D is ambiguous. Germline CDR1 SGHKS, CDR2 YYEKEE (reference sequence). V dropped 5 bases and J dropped 7 bases, with 18 bases sitting between them. This CDR3 is built from 15 residues.

The chain joins TRBV6-5 to TRBJ1-1, with 7 bases matching TRBD1. After removal of 7 bases from V and 4 bases from J, the junction contained 6 bases not matched to a gene. CDR3 length: 13 amino acids. Germline lookup yields CDR1 MNHEY and CDR2 SVGAGI. The CDR3 coding sequence is TGTGCCAGCACCGACAGGGCAGGCACTGAAGCTTTCTTT. Encoded protein: CASTDRAGTEAFF.

The chain uses TRBV2 and TRBJ1-5, with TRBD1 matching over 9 bases. Germline V gene sequence: CDR1 SNHLY, CDR2 FYNNEI. The length of the CDR3 is 15 residues. V dropped 7 bases and J dropped 6; count of bases not matched to a gene: 10. CDR3 residues: CASNRDRASGQPQHF. The CDR3 nucleotides read TGTGCCAGCAACCGGGACAGGGCCTCGGGTCAGCCCCAGCATTTT.

The rearrangement uses TRBV28 and TRBJ2-3; 12 nucleotides align to TRBD1. Germline V gene lookup returns CDR1 MDHEN and CDR2 SYDVKM. V shed 7 bases and J 5 bases; nucleotides not matched to a gene: 7. This CDR3 comprises 15 residues. In DNA form, the CDR3 reads TGTGCCAGCACCAGGGACAGGGGGCACCGAGATACGCAGTATTTT. Amino acid sequence: CASTRDRGHRDTQYF.

The CDR3 DNA follows: TGTGCCAGTAGTATCGAGGTCTACAATGAGCAGTTCTTC. This translates into CASSIEVYNEQFF. This rearrangement joins TRBV19 to TRBJ2-1; no definite D call. Trimming took off 3 bases at V and 3 bases at J, with 6 bases between the two ends. This CDR3 contains 13 residues. Germline V lookup: CDR1 LNHDA, CDR2 SQIVND (reference sequence). The full variable domain, in which reference TRBV19 and TRBJ2-1 provide the parts outside the CDR3, is DGGITQSPKYLFRKEGQNVTLSCEQNLNHDAMYWYRQDPGQGLRLIYYSQIVNDFQKGDIAEGYSVSREKKESFPLTVTSAQKNPTAFYLCASSIEVYNEQFFGPGTRLTVL.

The rearrangement joins TRBV4-3 to TRBJ1-3; TRBD1 might be the D (5 bases). The V end was cut by 0 bases, the J end by 0 bases, with 15 bases between. Germline V gene sequence: CDR1 LGHNA, CDR2 YSLEER. This CDR3 contains 18 residues. CDR3 DNA: TGCGCCAGCAGCCAAGATCTCCGACAGTTTCCCTCTGGAAACACCATATATTTT. It codes for CASSQDLRQFPSGNTIYF.

This clone came up a few times. The chain joins TRBV15 to TRBJ2-7; 8 nucleotides align to TRBD2. In germline, CDR1 is LNHNV, CDR2 YYDKDF (reference sequence). Trimming at V came to 0 bases and at J to 6 bases, leaving 4 bases not matched to a gene. CDR3 length equals 14 residues. CDR3 amino acids: CATSRDLAGREQYF. The CDR3 DNA is TGTGCCACCAGCAGAGATCTAGCGGGTCGCGAGCAGTACTTC. The variable domain in full, completed from reference TRBV15 and TRBJ2-7, reads DAMVIQNPRYQVTQFGKPVTLSCSQTLNHNVMYWYQQKSSQAPKLLFHYYDKDFNNEADTPDNFQSRRPNTSFCFLDIRSPGLGDTAMYLCATSRDLAGREQYFGPGTRLTVT.

The chain recombines TRBV7-9 with TRBJ2-1, with D unclear. CDR3 length: 14 residues. Trimming took off 5 bases at V and 10 bases at J, with 18 bases between the two ends. Germline CDR1 reads SEHNR; CDR2 reads FQNEAQ (reference sequence). CDR3 nucleotides: TGTGCCAGCAGCGAGACGGGTCCCCAGAGGGAGCAGTTCTTC. Its protein product is CASSETGPQREQFF.

CDR3 DNA sequence: TGTGCCAGCAGCCTGGGACAGGATTACGAGCAGTACTTC. It encodes CASSLGQDYEQYF. The chain couples TRBV6-1 to TRBJ2-7; 8 bases are a match to TRBD1. There are 13 residues in the CDR3. V lost 6 bases to trimming and J lost 4 bases; unmatched junction nucleotides: 5. Germline V gene sequence: CDR1 MNHNS, CDR2 SASEGT.

This rearrangement joins TRBV18 to TRBJ2-5; 7 bases are a match to TRBD1. V shed 4 bases and J 1 base; nucleotides not matched to a gene: 3. The germline V gene encodes CDR1 KGHSH and CDR2 LQKENI. The CDR3 loop spans 14 amino acids. CDR3 sequence: CASSQGAGQETQYF. The CDR3 region has the DNA TGTGCCAGCTCACAGGGGGCCGGCCAAGAGACCCAGTACTTC. Full variable domain (outside the CDR3, taken from reference TRBV18 and TRBJ2-5): NAGVMQNPRHLVRRRGQEARLRCSPMKGHSHVYWYRQLPEEGLKFMVYLQKENIIDESGMPKERFSAEFPKEGPSILRIQQVVRGDSAAYFCASSQGAGQETQYFGPGTRLLVL.

This chain uses TRBV27 with TRBJ2-7; 7 bases agree with TRBD2. The length of the CDR3 is 14 residues. CDR1 and CDR2 from the germline V gene are MNHEY and SMNVEV (reference sequence). Unmatched junction bases numbered 10, after V lost 5 bases and J lost 6 bases. The CDR3 here is CASSPLAGESEQYF. The CDR3 nucleotides are TGTGCCAGCAGTCCCCTGGCGGGAGAATCCGAGCAGTACTTC.

This chain joins TRBV30 and TRBJ2-1, with unresolved D. The CDR3 spans 14 residues. The germline CDR1 and CDR2 sequences are GTSNPN and SVGIG (reference sequence). V was clipped by 3 bases and J by 0 bases, with 9 bases between them. The CDR3 protein is CAWSIPSSYNEQFF. CDR3 bases: TGTGCCTGGAGCATACCCAGCTCCTACAATGAGCAGTTCTTC.

The J gene is TRBJ1-5, the V gene TRBV5-1; 9 nucleotides align to TRBD1. From germline, CDR1 is SGHRS and CDR2 YFSETQ. Germline trimming cut 7 bases from V and 1 base from J; bases unmatched to any gene: 3. This CDR3 spans 14 amino acids. The CDR3 bases are TGCGCCAGCTCCGGACAGGGGAGCAATCAGCCCCAGCATTTT. It specifies CASSGQGSNQPQHF.

The chain employs TRBV5-8 and TRBJ1-1; 7 bases are a match to TRBD1. Trimming cost V 0 bases and J 1 base; bases outside gene matches: 12. The length of the CDR3 is 18 residues. CDR1 is SGHTS and CDR2 is YDEGEE in the germline V gene. CDR3 DNA: TGTGCCAGCAGCTTGGAAATTTGGGCGTACAGGGGGAACACTGAAGCTTTCTTT. Amino acid sequence: CASSLEIWAYRGNTEAFF.

The genes are TRBV7-8 and TRBJ2-7, with 10 bases matching TRBD2. After removal of 6 bases from V and 4 bases from J, the junction contained 3 bases not matched to a gene. Germline lookup yields CDR1 SGHVS and CDR2 FQNEAQ. CDR3 length: 13 residues. CDR3 loop: CASRLAGAYEQYF. The CDR3 DNA is TGTGCCAGCAGGCTAGCGGGGGCGTACGAGCAGTACTTC.

CDR3 DNA sequence: TGTGCCAGCAGCTTAACGCGGATGAACGGGATCTATGGCTACACCTTC. This gives the protein CASSLTRMNGIYGYTF. The chain has TRBV7-2 and TRBJ1-2; D gene unclear. The germline CDR1 and CDR2 sequences are SGHTA and FQGNSA. Trimming shortened V by 2 bases and J by 4 bases, and 17 bases separated the two germline ends. The CDR3 length is 16 residues.

This clone appeared a few times. The V gene is TRBV6-1, the J gene TRBJ1-5; weak D call: TRBD1 (5 bases). CDR1 MNHNS and CDR2 SASEGT come from the germline V gene. The germline V and J ends were trimmed by 2 bases and 3 bases, with 11 bases remaining between them. The CDR3 totals 15 residues. CDR3: CASSERQPNNQPQHF. The CDR3 bases are TGTGCCAGCAGTGAACGACAGCCAAACAATCAGCCCCAGCATTTT.

The V and J genes are TRBV7-2 and TRBJ1-2; 8 positions agree with TRBD1. Trimming at V came to 1 base and at J to 3 bases, leaving 7 bases not matched to a gene. The germline CDR1 and CDR2 sequences are SGHTA and FQGNSA. CDR3 length: 16 amino acids. CDR3 loop: CASSLVTRGQDYGYTF. The CDR3 nucleotides are TGTGCCAGCAGCTTAGTCACCAGGGGGCAGGACTATGGCTACACCTTC.

This clone was detected only once. The J gene is TRBJ1-1, the V gene TRBV6-6, with unresolved D. CDR1 is MNHNY and CDR2 is SVGAGI in the germline V gene (reference sequence). This CDR3 spans 14 amino acids. V was shortened by 7 bases and J by 4 bases, with 16 bases between the two germline ends. The CDR3 here is CASIPRGSGTEAFF. CDR3 bases: TGTGCCAGCATCCCGCGGGGTTCGGGCACTGAAGCTTTCTTT.

The J gene is TRBJ2-7, the V gene TRBV16; TRBD2 matches at 9 bases. Germline V CDR1 and CDR2: KGHSY, FQNENV. CDR3 length equals 14 residues. The V and J ends lost 4 bases and 6 bases, in that order; junction bases with no gene match: 7. The DNA for the CDR3 is TGTGCCAGCAGCCCTAGCGGGACCATGGGCGAGCAGTACTTC. Protein: CASSPSGTMGEQYF.

DNA for the CDR3: TGCGCCAGCAGCCCAACAGAGAACTATGGCTACACCTTC. It is translated as CASSPTENYGYTF. This chain connects TRBV10-1 to TRBJ1-2; D remains unclear. Trimming stripped 6 bases from V and 2 bases from J, with 10 bases between. This CDR3 contains 13 residues. Germline V gene sequence: CDR1 WNHNN, CDR2 SYGVQD (reference sequence).

The J gene is TRBJ2-1, the V gene TRBV7-2, with D perhaps TRBD1 (10 bases). Trimming cost V 3 bases and J 9 bases, with 27 bases left between them. The CDR3 is made up of 18 amino acids. CDR1 is SGHTA and CDR2 is FQGNSA in the germline V gene. The CDR3 is CASSLGQGWREGVIEQFF. The CDR3 DNA reads TGTGCCAGCAGCTTGGGACAGGGGTGGCGGGAGGGTGTTATTGAGCAGTTCTTC.

This rearrangement joins TRBV6-5 to TRBJ1-2; 8 bases match TRBD1. This CDR3 is 15 amino acids long. V lost 4 bases to trimming and J lost 2 bases; unmatched junction nucleotides: 6. The germline V gene encodes CDR1 MNHEY and CDR2 SVGAGI. The CDR3 sequence is CASSFTGGGNYGYTF. The CDR3 nucleotides are TGTGCCAGCAGTTTTACAGGGGGAGGGAACTATGGCTACACCTTC.

By share of the sample, this clone is medium-sized. The gene calls are TRBV30 and TRBJ1-1; D gene unclear. V shed 5 bases and J shed 1 base, with 11 bases lying between them. From germline, CDR1 is GTSNPN and CDR2 SVGIG (reference sequence). The CDR3 totals 13 residues. The CDR3 nucleotides read TGTGCCTGGGGCCGTACAGAGAACACTGAAGCTTTCTTT. Translation: CAWGRTENTEAFF.

The V gene is TRBV9, the J gene TRBJ2-7; D may be TRBD1 (5 bases). CDR1 is SGDLS and CDR2 is YYNGEE in the germline V gene. This CDR3 region has 13 residues. The V and J ends lost 0 bases and 4 bases respectively, with 8 bases between them. For the CDR3, the DNA is TGTGCCAGCAGCGTAGGTGACAGATACGAGCAGTACTTC. Amino acids: CASSVGDRYEQYF.

This chain uses TRBV11-2 with TRBJ2-1, with 10 bases aligning to TRBD2. This CDR3 region has 16 residues. V lost 5 bases, J lost 4 bases, and 8 bases stayed unmatched. CDR1 is SGHAT and CDR2 is FQNNGV in the germline V gene. The CDR3 loop reads CASSHISGGQYNEQFF. The DNA for the CDR3 is TGTGCCAGCAGCCATATTAGCGGGGGGCAATACAATGAGCAGTTCTTC. Complete variable domain (other parts from reference TRBV11-2 and TRBJ2-1): EAGVAQSPRYKIIEKRQSVAFWCNPISGHATLYWYQQILGQGPKLLIQFQNNGVVDDSQLPKDRFSAERLKGVDSTLKIQPAKLEDSAVYLCASSHISGGQYNEQFFGPGTRLTVL.

On this clone: A read error may produce the germline difference seen at one junction end. Other DNA variants within this sample encode the same CDR3. The chain couples TRBV7-9 to TRBJ1-6, with D unresolved. CDR3 length: 14 amino acids. Germline V CDR1 and CDR2: SEHNR, FQNEAQ (reference sequence). The CDR3 DNA reads TGTTCCAGCACCCTGGCCCTCTCCAATTCACCCCTCCACTTT. The encoded protein is CSSTLALSNSPLHF.

This chain uses TRBV5-4 with TRBJ2-7; 8 bases match TRBD1. V trimming: 2 bases; J trimming: 5 bases; junction bases outside the gene matches: 6. The CDR3 extends over 14 amino acids. Germline V gene data show CDR1 as SGHNT and CDR2 as YYREEE (reference sequence). CDR3 coding DNA: TGTGCCAGCAGCTTCCCAGGGGGCAGGGACGAGCAGTACTTC. It specifies CASSFPGGRDEQYF.